The entry below describes one T cell receptor (beta chain). Some clones are missing from TCRdb's copy, which holds only in-frame ones; the method was immunoSEQ multiplex PCR. The sample has over 150,000 clones, about 85% seen once. This sample is drawn from a study of blood T cell repertoires in COVID-19. The CDR3 runs 19 residues. The trim removed 0 bases at V and 4 bases at J, leaving 15 bases unmatched. Germline CDR1 and CDR2: MGHRA and YSYEKL. Sequencing used peripheral blood. The receptor was isolated from a middle-aged man with acute or convalescent COVID-19. This chain connects TRBV4-1 to TRBJ2-5, with TRBD1 matching over 9 bases. CDR3 amino acids: CASSQEVGRSGTGTETQYF. The CDR3 nucleotides are TGCGCCAGCAGCCAAGAAGTTGGAAGGTCGGGGACAGGGACAGAGACCCAGTACTTC.